The rows below give T cell receptor beta chains drawn from one sample of a study of radiotherapy plus CTLA-4 blockade in lung cancer. Profiled with immunoSEQ multiplex PCR; TCRdb holds only in-frame clones, not every one. The sample consists of roughly 68,000 clones, around 80% of them appearing once. The sample was peripheral blood, taken from a patient treated with radiotherapy plus ipilimumab. The receptors come from a human donor with non-small cell lung cancer who had a complete response to radiotherapy plus ipilimumab. The CDR3 runs from the conserved cysteine through the conserved F or W. Fields, in order: J gene, D gene, clone size, V gene, CDR3 DNA, CDR3 protein. D genes are given only for firm matches. Clone size is not always given. Where it is, it says once, few, many or a class for expanded clones.

>TRBJ2-3|TRBD2|NA|TRBV19
TGTGCCAGTAGTACTCGACTAGCGGTCACAGATACGCAGTATTTT
CASSTRLAVTDTQYF
>TRBJ1-6|TRBD1|NA|TRBV7-6
TGTGCCAGCAGATTCAGCAGTAGTGGCTTTGTGGACAGGGGTTCATCACCCCTCCACTTT
CASRFSSSGFVDRGSSPLHF
>TRBJ2-1|TRBD2|few|TRBV2
TGTGCCAGCAGGGGCCCTAGCGGGAGTGGAAATGAGCAGTTCTTC
CASRGPSGSGNEQFF
>TRBJ2-7|NA|NA|TRBV5-1
TGCGCCAGCAGCTCGGGACAAGGCCAGTACTTC
CASSSGQGQYF
>TRBJ1-3|NA|NA|TRBV5-4
TGTGCCAGCAGCTTGGATCCGGCTGGAAACACCATATATTTT
CASSLDPAGNTIYF
>TRBJ1-5|NA|NA|TRBV30
TGTGCCTGGAGCATGAGAGGGAGTAACAATCAGCCCCAGCATTTT
CAWSMRGSNNQPQHF
>TRBJ2-3|NA|once|TRBV19
TGTGCCAGTAGGCCCCGGGGAGAGGGCACAGATACGCAGTATTTT
CASRPRGEGTDTQYF
>TRBJ2-5|NA|few|TRBV19
TGTGCCAGTAGTACCGGACAGAGAAACTACCAAGAGACCCAGTACTTC
CASSTGQRNYQETQYF
>TRBJ2-7|NA|NA|TRBV30
TGTGCCTGGGGCCGAGGGTGGGAGCAGTACTTC
CAWGRGWEQYF
>TRBJ1-5|TRBD1|once|TRBV2
TGTGCCAGCAGTGGGACAGGGAAGTATCAGCCCCAGCATTTT
CASSGTGKYQPQHF
>TRBJ1-1|TRBD1|NA|TRBV6-6
TGTGCCAGCAGTTTCCGGACAGGCGGAACTGAAGCTTTCTTT
CASSFRTGGTEAFF
>TRBJ2-3|NA|NA|TRBV7-7
TGTGCTAGCAGCCCTACCCGCCAAGGCACAGGGACCCCAGATACGCAGTATTTT
CASSPTRQGTGTPDTQYF
>TRBJ1-1|TRBD1|NA|TRBV7-9
TGTGCCAGCAGCTTGGACAGGGTGCCGAACACTGAAGCTTTCTTT
CASSLDRVPNTEAFF
>TRBJ1-2|NA|NA|TRBV6-1
TGTGCCAGCAGTGAGCTTGCCCGGGGGACGACTTATGGCTACACCTTC
CASSELARGTTYGYTF
>TRBJ1-5|TRBD1|few|TRBV19
TGTGCCAGTAGTATAAAGGGGGCGATTCAGCCCCAGCATTTT
CASSIKGAIQPQHF
>TRBJ1-3|TRBD1|NA|TRBV15
TGTGCCACCAGCAGAGATCGGGGACAGCTCAGAAACACCATATATTTT
CATSRDRGQLRNTIYF
>TRBJ2-3|NA|NA|TRBV7-9
TGTGCCAGCAGCTTAGAGGCAGCCCTCACAGATACGCAGTATTTT
CASSLEAALTDTQYF
>TRBJ1-4|NA|NA|TRBV27
TGTGCCAGCAACCCTTACGGGTTTCCGTCGACTAATGAAAAACTGTTTTTT
CASNPYGFPSTNEKLFF
>TRBJ2-2|NA|NA|TRBV9
TGTGCCAGCAGCGTCCGGTCCGGGGAGCTGTTTTTT
CASSVRSGELFF
>TRBJ1-1|NA|NA|TRBV4-3
TGCGCCAGCAGCCAGCGGCAACAGGTAGTTACTGAAGCTTTCTTT
CASSQRQQVVTEAFF
>TRBJ1-2|NA|NA|TRBV11-2
TGTGCCAGCAGCTTAGCTTCATACCTTGGCTACACCTTC
CASSLASYLGYTF
>TRBJ2-7|NA|NA|TRBV7-8
TGTGCCAGCAGCTTTAGGGACTCATCCTACGAGCAGTACTTC
CASSFRDSSYEQYF